This is a list of T cell receptor beta chains from one sample in a study of blood T cell repertoires in COVID-19. Here immunoSEQ multiplex PCR was the method, and the copy in TCRdb shows in-frame clones only, minus some. The profile shows about 86,000 clones, approximately 80% of them singletons. The sample was peripheral blood. The source is an elderly woman with active or convalescent COVID-19. CDR3s include the opening cysteine and the closing phenylalanine or tryptophan. D genes are given only for firm matches. Size is omitted from some rows. Given values are once, few, many or a class for expanded clones.

d_gene: TRBD2; v_gene: TRBV7-9; abundance: NA; j_gene: TRBJ2-3; CDR3aa: CASSWGLGGTDTQYF; CDR3nt: TGTGCCAGCAGCTGGGGACTAGGGGGGACAGATACGCAGTATTTT
d_gene: NA; v_gene: TRBV7-6; abundance: NA; j_gene: TRBJ2-3; CDR3aa: CASSHVFEGGADTQYF; CDR3nt: TGTGCCAGCAGCCACGTCTTCGAGGGAGGTGCAGATACGCAGTATTTT
d_gene: TRBD2; v_gene: TRBV2; abundance: NA; j_gene: TRBJ2-1; CDR3aa: CASRLGLAGYNEQFF; CDR3nt: TGTGCCAGCAGGCTTGGTCTAGCGGGCTACAATGAGCAGTTCTTC
d_gene: NA; v_gene: TRBV2; abundance: NA; j_gene: TRBJ1-5; CDR3aa: CASSELRDQPQHF; CDR3nt: TGTGCCAGCAGTGAACTTCGGGATCAGCCCCAGCATTTT
d_gene: TRBD1; v_gene: TRBV6-2/TRBV6-3; abundance: NA; j_gene: TRBJ2-7; CDR3aa: CASSRDRENEQYF; CDR3nt: TGTGCCAGCAGTCGGGACAGGGAAAACGAGCAGTACTTC
d_gene: NA; v_gene: TRBV24-1; abundance: NA; j_gene: TRBJ2-5; CDR3aa: CATSDPYTAGETQYF; CDR3nt: TGTGCCACCAGTGACCCCTATACGGCCGGGGAGACCCAGTACTTC
d_gene: NA; v_gene: TRBV4-2; abundance: few; j_gene: TRBJ1-5; CDR3aa: CASSQAAGGNQPQHF; CDR3nt: TGTGCCAGCAGCCAAGCCGCCGGGGGCAATCAGCCCCAGCATTTT
d_gene: NA; v_gene: TRBV28; abundance: NA; j_gene: TRBJ2-7; CDR3aa: CASSLPSDYEQYF; CDR3nt: TGTGCCAGCAGTTTACCCAGCGATTACGAGCAGTACTTC
d_gene: NA; v_gene: TRBV9; abundance: NA; j_gene: TRBJ1-6; CDR3aa: CASSVIGENSPLHF; CDR3nt: TGTGCCAGCAGCGTAATCGGGGAGAATTCACCCCTCCACTTT
d_gene: NA; v_gene: TRBV15; abundance: NA; j_gene: TRBJ1-1; CDR3aa: CATSRDHTRRVSEAFF; CDR3nt: TGTGCCACCAGCAGAGATCACACCCGGCGGGTCTCTGAAGCTTTCTTT
d_gene: NA; v_gene: TRBV30; abundance: NA; j_gene: TRBJ2-5; CDR3aa: CAWSVGTLGETQYF; CDR3nt: TGTGCCTGGAGTGTCGGGACATTAGGAGAGACCCAGTACTTC
d_gene: NA; v_gene: TRBV28; abundance: NA; j_gene: TRBJ1-4; CDR3aa: CASRTNEKLFF; CDR3nt: TGTGCCAGTAGGACTAACGAAAAACTGTTTTTT
d_gene: NA; v_gene: TRBV10-3; abundance: NA; j_gene: TRBJ2-1; CDR3aa: CAISEPGGLRAYEQFF; CDR3nt: TGTGCCATCAGTGAGCCCGGAGGGTTGAGGGCATATGAGCAGTTCTTC
d_gene: TRBD2; v_gene: TRBV11-3; abundance: NA; j_gene: TRBJ2-7; CDR3aa: CASSPMAGGSYEQYF; CDR3nt: TGTGCCAGCAGCCCGATGGCGGGGGGATCGTACGAGCAGTACTTC
d_gene: NA; v_gene: TRBV30; abundance: NA; j_gene: TRBJ1-1; CDR3aa: CAWSAGLQNTEAFF; CDR3nt: TGTGCCTGGAGCGCGGGACTCCAGAACACTGAAGCTTTCTTT
d_gene: NA; v_gene: TRBV5-6; abundance: few; j_gene: TRBJ1-2; CDR3aa: CASSLRQTGPSNYGYTF; CDR3nt: TGTGCCAGCAGCCTCAGACAGACCGGCCCCTCTAACTATGGCTACACCTTC
d_gene: NA; v_gene: TRBV30; abundance: NA; j_gene: TRBJ2-7; CDR3aa: CAWEVGTPGEQYF; CDR3nt: TGTGCCTGGGAAGTCGGGACTCCTGGCGAGCAGTACTTC
d_gene: TRBD2; v_gene: TRBV5-4; abundance: NA; j_gene: TRBJ2-6; CDR3aa: CASSSLPGGNSGANVLTF; CDR3nt: TGTGCCAGCAGCTCCCTGCCGGGGGGAAACTCTGGGGCCAACGTCCTGACTTTC
d_gene: NA; v_gene: TRBV14; abundance: NA; j_gene: TRBJ2-2; CDR3aa: CASSQDLARDPLFF; CDR3nt: TGTGCCAGCAGCCAAGATTTAGCCCGGGATCCGCTGTTTTTT
d_gene: NA; v_gene: TRBV6-1; abundance: NA; j_gene: TRBJ1-2; CDR3aa: CASSDQGIYGYTF; CDR3nt: TGTGCCAGCAGTGACCAGGGAATCTATGGCTACACCTTC
d_gene: TRBD2; v_gene: TRBV27; abundance: once; j_gene: TRBJ2-1; CDR3aa: CASSFRSQRGYNEQFF; CDR3nt: TGTGCCAGCAGTTTTCGGAGCCAGCGGGGGTACAATGAGCAGTTCTTC
d_gene: NA; v_gene: TRBV6-8; abundance: NA; j_gene: TRBJ1-2; CDR3aa: CASGAGVPNYGYTF; CDR3nt: TGTGCCAGCGGGGCGGGGGTACCTAACTATGGCTACACCTTC
d_gene: TRBD2; v_gene: TRBV28; abundance: NA; j_gene: TRBJ2-1; CDR3aa: CASSPFYRTSGGANEQFF; CDR3nt: TGTGCCAGCAGTCCATTTTACCGGACTAGCGGGGGGGCCAATGAGCAGTTCTTC
d_gene: NA; v_gene: TRBV6-5; abundance: NA; j_gene: TRBJ2-4; CDR3aa: CASSYSGHKNIQYF; CDR3nt: TGTGCCAGCAGCTATAGCGGCCACAAAAACATTCAGTACTTC
d_gene: NA; v_gene: TRBV2; abundance: few; j_gene: TRBJ2-1; CDR3aa: CASILGGTGANEQFF; CDR3nt: TGTGCCAGCATCCTCGGGGGTACAGGGGCCAATGAGCAGTTCTTC
d_gene: TRBD2; v_gene: TRBV7-9; abundance: NA; j_gene: TRBJ2-7; CDR3aa: CASSSIGLAGYEQYF; CDR3nt: TGTGCCAGCAGCTCGATCGGACTAGCGGGGTACGAGCAGTACTTC
d_gene: TRBD1; v_gene: TRBV3-1/TRBV3-2; abundance: few; j_gene: TRBJ1-1; CDR3aa: CASSLGTGGANTEAFF; CDR3nt: TGTGCCAGCAGCCTTGGGACAGGGGGCGCGAACACTGAAGCTTTCTTT
d_gene: TRBD1; v_gene: TRBV5-4; abundance: NA; j_gene: TRBJ1-2; CDR3aa: CASSLGAGGTDNYGYTF; CDR3nt: TGTGCCAGCAGCTTGGGCGCTGGGGGGACAGACAACTATGGCTACACCTTC
d_gene: NA; v_gene: TRBV5-4; abundance: once; j_gene: TRBJ2-6; CDR3aa: CASSLGSGANVLTF; CDR3nt: TGTGCCAGCAGCTTGGGTTCGGGGGCCAACGTCCTGACTTTC
d_gene: TRBD1; v_gene: TRBV4-3; abundance: NA; j_gene: TRBJ1-6; CDR3aa: CASSQDGTVYNSPLHF; CDR3nt: TGCGCCAGCAGCCAAGATGGGACAGTCTATAATTCACCCCTCCACTTT
d_gene: TRBD2; v_gene: TRBV15; abundance: NA; j_gene: TRBJ2-5; CDR3aa: CATSLGLAGGALLETQYF; CDR3nt: TGTGCCACCAGCCTCGGGCTAGCGGGGGGGGCCCTCTTAGAGACCCAGTACTTC
d_gene: TRBD1; v_gene: TRBV18; abundance: NA; j_gene: TRBJ1-6; CDR3aa: CASSLQGADNSPLHF; CDR3nt: TGTGCCAGCTCTTTACAGGGGGCAGATAATTCACCCCTCCACTTT
d_gene: TRBD1; v_gene: TRBV7-9; abundance: NA; j_gene: TRBJ1-1; CDR3aa: CASSPQGALNTEAFF; CDR3nt: TGTGCCAGCAGCCCGCAGGGGGCCTTAAACACTGAAGCTTTCTTT
d_gene: TRBD2; v_gene: TRBV14; abundance: NA; j_gene: TRBJ2-5; CDR3aa: CASSQAPSGSETQYF; CDR3nt: TGTGCCAGCAGCCAAGCCCCTAGCGGGTCGGAGACCCAGTACTTC
d_gene: TRBD1; v_gene: TRBV19; abundance: NA; j_gene: TRBJ1-2; CDR3aa: CASRNNRGSYGYTF; CDR3nt: TGTGCCAGTAGAAACAACAGGGGAAGCTATGGCTACACCTTC
d_gene: NA; v_gene: TRBV29-1; abundance: NA; j_gene: TRBJ2-1; CDR3aa: CSVEGRTFLFQAGNEQFF; CDR3nt: TGCAGCGTTGAAGGCCGGACCTTCCTTTTCCAGGCGGGTAATGAGCAGTTCTTC
d_gene: NA; v_gene: TRBV19; abundance: NA; j_gene: TRBJ2-7; CDR3aa: CASSIPPRIKSGEQYF; CDR3nt: TGTGCCAGTAGTATACCCCCCCGTATTAAATCGGGAGAGCAGTACTTC
d_gene: NA; v_gene: TRBV6-5; abundance: few; j_gene: TRBJ1-2; CDR3aa: CASSYSRQSRVYGYTF; CDR3nt: TGTGCCAGCAGTTACTCCCGACAGTCTAGGGTCTATGGCTACACCTTC
d_gene: NA; v_gene: TRBV5-1; abundance: NA; j_gene: TRBJ2-7; CDR3aa: CASSWDDGGSSYEQYF; CDR3nt: TGCGCCAGCAGCTGGGATGACGGAGGATCCTCCTACGAGCAGTACTTC
d_gene: NA; v_gene: TRBV19; abundance: NA; j_gene: TRBJ2-2; CDR3aa: CASTTSGAGELFF; CDR3nt: TGTGCCAGTACGACAAGCGGAGCCGGGGAGCTGTTTTTT
d_gene: NA; v_gene: TRBV28; abundance: once; j_gene: TRBJ2-3; CDR3aa: CASSLEFGADTQYF; CDR3nt: TGTGCCAGCAGTTTAGAATTCGGGGCAGATACGCAGTATTTT